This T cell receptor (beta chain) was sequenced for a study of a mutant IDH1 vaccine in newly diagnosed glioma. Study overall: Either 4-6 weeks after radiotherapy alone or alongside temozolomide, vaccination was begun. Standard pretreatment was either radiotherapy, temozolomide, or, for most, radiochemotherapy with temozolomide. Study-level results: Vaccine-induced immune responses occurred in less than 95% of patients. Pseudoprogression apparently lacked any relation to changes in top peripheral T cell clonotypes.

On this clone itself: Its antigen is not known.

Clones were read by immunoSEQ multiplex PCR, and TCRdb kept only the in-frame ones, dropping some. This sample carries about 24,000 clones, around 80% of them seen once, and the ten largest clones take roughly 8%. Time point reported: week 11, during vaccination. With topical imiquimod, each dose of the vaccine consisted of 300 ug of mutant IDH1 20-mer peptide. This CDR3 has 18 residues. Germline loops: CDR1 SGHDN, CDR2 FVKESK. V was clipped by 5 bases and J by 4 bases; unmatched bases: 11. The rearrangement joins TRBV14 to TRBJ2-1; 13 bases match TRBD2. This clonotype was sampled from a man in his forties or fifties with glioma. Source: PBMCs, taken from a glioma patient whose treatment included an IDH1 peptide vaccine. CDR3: CASSSRTSGSDLYNEQFF. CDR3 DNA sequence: TGTGCCAGCAGCTCACGGACTAGCGGGAGTGACCTATACAATGAGCAGTTCTTC.